The subject of this entry is one T cell receptor (beta chain). Assay used: immunoSEQ multiplex PCR; TCRdb lists only in-frame clones, some missing. The table shows 190,000 or so clones, with approximately 86% occurring only once. This entry comes from a study of blood T cell repertoires in COVID-19. Looking at the study overall: Acute and convalescent COVID-19 specimens originated in the United States, Italy and Spain. PBMCs, B-cell-depleted T cells, or T cells were the source of the cDNA or gDNA that made up the material.

This CDR3 comprises 14 residues. Germline lookup yields CDR1 SNHLY and CDR2 FYNNEI. With V trimmed by 4 bases and J by 5 bases, 6 bases remained unmatched. Participants were placed into cohorts based on the clinical history they reported. Source material: PBMCs or T cells enriched from blood (not recorded which). This TCR derives from a woman in her 30s who had been exposed to COVID-19. The chain has TRBV2 and TRBJ2-5, with 8 positions matching TRBD1. This CDR3 reads CASSVGQGGETQYF. CDR3 nucleotides: TGTGCCAGCAGTGTCGGACAGGGTGGCGAGACCCAGTACTTC.